The TCR beta chain described here comes from a study of T cell repertoires in cytomegalovirus infection (dated by TCRdb to the late 2010s). Study-wide context: Alongside well-studied HLA-B-restricted epitopes, the peptide stimulations were aimed at recently identified HLA-C-restricted CMV epitopes, whose presentation resists viral immunomodulation. The HLA type of each donor mattered for the analysis, because public TCR beta signatures pointed to carriage of CMV infection along with the matching HLA type.

This clonotype appeared once. The clone's antigen remains unknown. Base qualities are missing; no much larger clone stands one base away. Support from one read is weak. Beyond this particular receptor, the publication reports: Carriers of CMV infection plus the relevant HLA type were discriminated by the cumulative frequency of public TCR beta family members in the study cohort and in an independent roughly 400-donor cohort. The ex vivo response was dominated by HLA-C-restricted CMV-specific TCR beta clonotypes, which also provided the single most frequent clonotype in two of eight donors.

The listed sequencing device is Illumina HiSeq 1500. TCRdb ran its own pipeline on the public reads, namely fastp trimming at Q25 and MiXCR clone calling, and kept in-frame beta chains. Rows merge per CDR3 protein into single entries with the most common DNA and genes. This sample holds a few hundred thousand distinct CDR3 sequences; about 35% were observed only once. Clones ranked in the top ten supply roughly 13% of the sample. The germline V gene sets CDR1 to KGHDR and CDR2 to SFDVKD. The CDR3 measures 15 amino acids from cysteine to phenylalanine. The read is trimmed to its CDR3 DNA, 45 bases read in frame from base 1. The V end gives up 4 bases and the J end 6 bases, leaving 7 bases in the junction not matched to a gene. The treatment or condition tag for this specimen amounts to: in vitro stimulation with specific CMV peptide epitopes to enrich CMV-specific T cells.

Sequences were derived from cultured PBMCs, sampled from culture after CMV antigen stimulation. The sequence came from a human donor in good health (CMV status not recorded). Some clones in this sample may be carry-over from other donors' samples. The rearrangement joined TRBV24-1 to TRBJ2-3; the junction holds 9 bases that match TRBD2. The CDR3 reads as follows: CATSERGRASDTQYF. In nucleotide form, the sequence is TGTGCCACCAGTGAACGCGGGAGGGCCTCGGATACGCAGTATTTT.